This TCR beta chain originates from a study of blood T cell repertoires in COVID-19. The table lists this clone with a few counts. The repertoire was sequenced with immunoSEQ multiplex PCR; TCRdb's copy has only in-frame clones and lacks some. The table has 50,000 to 75,000 clones, 65% to 85% seen once. Per germline, CDR1 SGHRS and CDR2 YFSETQ. The CDR3 totals 13 residues. The V and J ends lost 1 base and 5 bases, in that order; junction bases with no gene match: 3. The sequenced material came from peripheral blood. The sequence derives from a man older than 75 with active or convalescent COVID-19. The rearrangement uses TRBV5-1 and TRBJ2-7; 7 positions agree with TRBD2. As DNA, the CDR3 is TGCGCCAGCAGCTTGTGGGGGGGAGACGAGCAGTACTTC. It specifies CASSLWGGDEQYF.